This T cell receptor (beta chain) was found in a study of blood T cell repertoires in COVID-19. Trimming removed 5 bases at V and 0 bases at J, with 15 bases between. The germline gives CDR1 SGHKS, CDR2 YYEKEE (reference sequence). This CDR3 contains 16 residues. This clone was found a few times. Under the authors' procedure: Nucleated cell counts were estimated from reference gene primer amplification. Only in-frame clones appear in the TCRdb table, and some are missing; sequencing was by immunoSEQ multiplex PCR. V, J and clone size were drawn from that table, and D and trimming were deduced from the DNA. The profile shows more than 85,000 clones, 84% of them singletons.

The sequence derives from a woman aged 50 to 65 with acute or convalescent COVID-19. Specimen: peripheral blood. V is TRBV5-5 and J is TRBJ2-4, with TRBD2 as a possible D gene (6 bases). This chain's CDR3 is CASSPLGGLAKNIQYF. CDR3 nucleotide sequence: TGTGCCAGCAGTCCCCTGGGAGGCCTAGCCAAAAACATTCAGTACTTC.